Below, one TCR beta chain is given with its context. TCRdb's table, derived via immunoSEQ multiplex PCR, lists solely in-frame clones and lacks some. This table has around 150,000 clones, roughly 89% appearing once. This sample is part of a study of cytomegalovirus exposure and HLA in healthy donors. The clonotype was recovered from a woman aged 18-29 years in good health and CMV-seropositive. Sequenced: PBMCs.

Written as DNA, the CDR3 is TGTGCCAGTAGTATCCTAATTAGGCAGGGAGGTGGCTACACCTTC. This translates into CASSILIRQGGGYTF. The chain employs TRBV19 and TRBJ1-2, with D possibly matching TRBD1 (5 bases). Per germline, CDR1 LNHDA and CDR2 SQIVND (reference sequence). The CDR3 consists of 15 residues. V was shortened by 3 bases and J by 7 bases, with 18 bases between the two germline ends.